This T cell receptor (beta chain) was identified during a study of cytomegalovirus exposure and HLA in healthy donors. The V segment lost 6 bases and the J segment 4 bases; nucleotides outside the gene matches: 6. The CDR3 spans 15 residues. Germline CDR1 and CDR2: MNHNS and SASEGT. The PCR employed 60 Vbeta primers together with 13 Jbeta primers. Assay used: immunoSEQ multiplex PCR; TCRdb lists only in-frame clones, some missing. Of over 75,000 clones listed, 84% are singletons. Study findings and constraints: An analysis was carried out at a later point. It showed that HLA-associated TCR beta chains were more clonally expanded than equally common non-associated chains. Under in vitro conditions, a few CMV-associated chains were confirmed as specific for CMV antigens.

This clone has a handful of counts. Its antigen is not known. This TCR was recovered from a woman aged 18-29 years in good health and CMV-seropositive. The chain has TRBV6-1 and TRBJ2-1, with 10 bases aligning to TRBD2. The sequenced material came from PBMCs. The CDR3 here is CASSPLAGEYNEQFF. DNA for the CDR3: TGTGCCAGCAGCCCGCTAGCGGGAGAGTACAATGAGCAGTTCTTC.